The 8 T cell receptor beta chains presented below share a single source sample, sequenced in a study of T cell responses to AZD1222 COVID-19 vaccine. Clones were read by immunoSEQ multiplex PCR, and TCRdb kept only the in-frame ones, dropping some. The sample lists about 270,000 clones; around 93% were seen once. This material consisted of peripheral blood, taken 28 days after the second AZD1222 dose. The receptors come from an adult who received the AZD1222 COVID-19 vaccine.

This chain joins TRBV4-1 and TRBJ2-2; TRBD1 is a possible D gene (7 bases). The V and J ends lost 0 bases and 5 bases respectively, with 13 bases between them. Germline loops: CDR1 MGHRA, CDR2 YSYEKL. This CDR3 region has 16 residues. The CDR3, as DNA: TGCGCCAGCAGCCAAGATGCCAGGGGGAGGACCGGGGAGCTGTTTTTT. Encoded protein: CASSQDARGRTGELFF.

This chain connects TRBV20-1 to TRBJ1-1; 8 bases are shared with TRBD1. The CDR3 contains 13 residues. Germline CDR1 DFQATT, CDR2 SNEGSKA (reference sequence). The ends lost 6 bases at V and 13 bases at J; junction bases unmatched: 16. The CDR3 protein is CSASTLGTGRGFF. CDR3 coding DNA: TGCAGTGCGAGTACCTTAGGGACAGGAAGAGGTTTCTTT.

This chain links TRBV19 with TRBJ2-1, with TRBD1 identical over 7 bases. The length of the CDR3 is 16 residues. CDR1 is LNHDA and CDR2 is SQIVND in the germline V gene (reference sequence). After removal of 4 bases from V and 6 bases from J, the junction contained 12 bases not matched to a gene. The CDR3 spells CASSKWQGERVNEQFF. The CDR3 bases are TGTGCCAGTAGTAAATGGCAGGGGGAGAGAGTCAATGAGCAGTTCTTC.

This rearrangement joins TRBV7-9 to TRBJ2-7; D assignment may be TRBD1 or TRBD2 (5 bases each). Germline V gene data show CDR1 as SEHNR and CDR2 as FQNEAQ (reference sequence). V was trimmed by 5 bases and J by 3 bases, leaving 11 bases between them. The CDR3 covers 13 residues. The CDR3 sequence is CASSRDQYYEQYF. The CDR3, as DNA: TGTGCCAGCAGCAGGGACCAGTACTACGAGCAGTACTTC.

This clone was found once. The same CDR3 can be traced to other DNA sequences in this sample. CDR3 protein: CASSLSADTQYF. In nucleotides, the CDR3 is TGTGCCAGCAGCTTGAGTGCGGATACGCAGTATTTT. The rearrangement joins TRBV7-9 to TRBJ2-3; unclear D gene. Germline V gives CDR1 SEHNR, CDR2 FQNEAQ (reference sequence). Trimming pared 3 bases from V and 6 bases from J, leaving 7 bases between. The CDR3 runs 12 residues.

The chain carries TRBV6-5 and TRBJ1-3; the D is unclear. V gave up 4 bases and J gave up 0 bases, with 10 bases separating them. The length of the CDR3 is 15 residues. Germline V lookup: CDR1 MNHEY, CDR2 SVGAGI. The DNA for the CDR3 is TGTGCCAGCAGTTCGACCGCGGGCTCTGGAAACACCATATATTTT. This sequence encodes CASSSTAGSGNTIYF.

The chain uses TRBV4-3 and TRBJ1-6, with 7 bases lining up with TRBD1. With 3 bases clipped from V and 9 bases from J, the junction kept 11 bases outside the gene matches. CDR1 and CDR2 from the germline V gene are LGHNA and YSLEER. This CDR3 is 16 amino acids long. Here the CDR3 DNA reads TGCGCCAGCAGCCAGACCTGGCAGGGGGGGAGTTCACCCCTCCACTTT. Residues: CASSQTWQGGSSPLHF.

The rearrangement joins TRBV4-1 to TRBJ1-5; 9 bases line up with TRBD1. Germline V gene lookup returns CDR1 MGHRA and CDR2 YSYEKL. The CDR3 contains 17 residues. V was clipped by 3 bases and J by 4 bases; unmatched bases: 10. CDR3 in DNA: TGCGCCAGCAGCCATCCCCCAGGGACAGGGAGAAATCAGCCCCAGCATTTT. Translation gives CASSHPPGTGRNQPQHF.